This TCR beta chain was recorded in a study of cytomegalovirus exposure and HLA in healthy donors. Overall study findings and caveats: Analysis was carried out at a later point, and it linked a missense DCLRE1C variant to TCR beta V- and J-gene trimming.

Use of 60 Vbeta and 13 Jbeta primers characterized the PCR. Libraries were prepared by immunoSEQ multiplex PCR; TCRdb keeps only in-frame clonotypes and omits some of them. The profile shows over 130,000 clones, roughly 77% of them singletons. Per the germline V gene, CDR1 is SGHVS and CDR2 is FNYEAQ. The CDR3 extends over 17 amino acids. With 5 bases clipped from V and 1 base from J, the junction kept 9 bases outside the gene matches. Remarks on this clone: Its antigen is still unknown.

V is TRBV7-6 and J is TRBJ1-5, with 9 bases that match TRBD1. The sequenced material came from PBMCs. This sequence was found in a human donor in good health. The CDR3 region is CASSPGQGRWSNQPQHF. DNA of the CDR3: TGTGCCAGCAGCCCGGGACAGGGAAGGTGGAGCAATCAGCCCCAGCATTTT.